This TCR beta chain is from a study of CD8 T cells in Susac syndrome. In this sample, this clonotype turned up once. V shed 3 bases and J shed 5 bases, with 7 bases lying between them. The CDR3 contains 12 residues. The germline V gene has CDR1 LNHDA and CDR2 SQIVND (reference sequence). Reverse transcription of about 0.45 to 1 ug RNA was performed with random hexamers. TCRdb called the immunoSEQ multiplex PCR reads again in MiXCR, with one record for every CDR3 protein. Here the sample spans 120,000 to 150,000 distinct CDR3 sequences, approximately 94% being singletons. The TCR comes from a human donor in good health. The sequenced material came from CD4+ T cells from PBMCs. The J gene is TRBJ1-2, the V gene TRBV19; no firm D call. CDR3 coding DNA: TGTGCCAGTAGTATTAGTGTTTATGGCTACACCTTC. Translating it yields CASSISVYGYTF.